This TCR beta chain was identified in a study of tumor-infiltrating lymphocytes in localized non-small cell lung cancer. Background on the study: Some samples were collected after neoadjuvant chemotherapy; smokers, never-smokers and several histologies were included. Tumor tissue and non-adjacent uninvolved lung came from each patient. Study-level points and caveats: Available tissue quantity limited TCR sequencing to a patient subset. Technical variation could not be separated from intratumor heterogeneity here.

Sequencing was performed with immunoSEQ multiplex PCR; in TCRdb, only in-frame clones are kept and a portion is missing. In the table there are approximately 16,000 clones, roughly 43% of which are singletons. Comment on this clone: Its antigen is unknown.

The CDR3 sequence is 16 residues long. The germline gives CDR1 SEHNR, CDR2 FQNEAQ (reference sequence). Trimming shortened V by 0 bases and J by 2 bases, and 12 bases separated the two germline ends. This receptor was identified in a human donor with non-small cell lung cancer. The sample consisted of lung tumor tissue. The chain couples TRBV7-9 to TRBJ2-3; D is ambiguous. The CDR3 DNA sequence: TGTGCCAGCAGCTTAGCAGGGTATGCTGCCACAGATACGCAGTATTTT. This codes for CASSLAGYAATDTQYF.